The 11 T cell receptor beta chains in this list originate from one sample, sequenced in a study of identical twins. MiXCR, run by TCRdb on the 5' RACE reads, gives a single entry per CDR3 protein. Among some 1,600,000 distinct CDR3 sequences listed, around 33% were seen once. Sequencing was carried out using cord blood. These receptors were taken from a newborn girl in good health.

V gene TRBV12-3 or TRBV12-4 combines with J gene TRBJ2-5, with 11 bases fitting TRBD2. This CDR3 has 15 residues. V was pared by 6 bases and J by 2 bases, with 5 bases of the junction left unmatched. This CDR3 is CASRATSGAQETQYF. The CDR3 DNA follows: TGTGCCAGCAGAGCGACTAGCGGGGCTCAAGAGACCCAGTACTTC.

This clonotype showed up just a few times. The rearrangement links TRBV29-1 to TRBJ1-1, with no clear D. CDR1 is SQVTM and CDR2 is ANQGSEA in the germline V gene. The CDR3 extends over 12 amino acids. The V gene lost 5 bases and the J gene lost 0 bases, with 7 bases spanning the gap. The CDR3 reads CSVHSMNTEAFF. CDR3 nucleotide sequence: TGCAGCGTTCACAGCATGAACACTGAAGCTTTCTTT.

This clonotype has more than one count but fewer than ten. This rearrangement joins TRBV12-3 or TRBV12-4 to TRBJ2-3; 7 nucleotides line up with TRBD2. V trimming: 4 bases; J trimming: 2 bases; junction bases outside the gene matches: 9. CDR3 length equals 16 residues. CDR3 DNA: TGTGCCAGCAGTTCGGTCGGGAGGTTCCTCACAGATACGCAGTATTTT. This codes for CASSSVGRFLTDTQYF.

This clonotype was found a few times. This rearrangement joins TRBV12-3 or TRBV12-4 to TRBJ1-2; 8 bases line up with TRBD1. V shed 4 bases and J 2 bases; nucleotides not matched to a gene: 6. The CDR3 covers 15 residues. The CDR3 is CASSSRTGINYGYTF. The CDR3 region has the DNA TGTGCCAGCAGTTCGCGGACAGGGATAAACTATGGCTACACCTTC.

The sample holds many counts of this clonotype. The CDR3 DNA is TGTGCCATCAGTGGGACTAGCGCAGATACGCAGTATTTT. This gives the protein CAISGTSADTQYF. The chain combines TRBV10-3 with TRBJ2-3; 9 bases line up with TRBD2. The germline V gene encodes CDR1 ENHRY and CDR2 SYGVKD. The CDR3 runs 13 residues. The J segment lost 4 bases and the V segment lost 4 bases, leaving 0 bases of the junction unmatched.

The chain employs TRBV4-2 and TRBJ2-7, with TRBD2 matching 8 bases. CDR3 length: 17 amino acids. The junction had 13 bases not matched to a gene; V was cut back by 4 bases and J by 2 bases. Germline V lookup: CDR1 LGHNA, CDR2 YNFKEQ. CDR3 coding DNA: TGTGCCAGCAGCCTGGGACGAGCGGGGGTTATACCCTACGAGCAGTACTTC. Encoded protein: CASSLGRAGVIPYEQYF.

The chain couples TRBV27 to TRBJ2-7; D not resolved. The CDR3 consists of 15 residues. CDR1 and CDR2 from the germline V gene are MNHEY and SMNVEV (reference sequence). The V end was cut by 2 bases, the J end by 2 bases, with 13 bases between. The CDR3 nucleotides read TGTGCCAGCAGTTTAACTTCGGACGGAACCTACGAGCAGTACTTC. Protein sequence: CASSLTSDGTYEQYF.

This clonotype was found a few times. The chain employs TRBV7-9 and TRBJ2-7, with a weak D call TRBD2 (5 bases). V lost 2 bases to trimming and J lost 5 bases, with 19 bases between them. This CDR3 contains 16 residues. Looked up from germline, CDR1 is SEHNR and CDR2 is FQNEAQ (reference sequence). The CDR3 protein is CASSLSSEDYKHEQYF. As DNA, the CDR3 is TGTGCCAGCAGCTTATCTTCGGAAGACTACAAGCACGAGCAGTACTTC.

The chain employs TRBV6-5 and TRBJ2-4; D might be TRBD2 (6 bases). This CDR3 is built from 14 residues. V was cut by 6 bases and J by 6 bases, with 15 bases left in between. Germline assignment: CDR1 MNHEY and CDR2 SVGAGI. CDR3 in amino acids: CASRRLVAGNIQYF. DNA of the CDR3: TGTGCCAGCAGACGACTAGTTGCAGGAAACATTCAGTACTTC.

The chain links TRBV29-1 to TRBJ2-7; weak D call: TRBD2 (6 bases). The J call may be mistaken, given a closer DNA end match to TRBJ2-5. CDR3 size: 17 residues. CDR1 and CDR2 from the germline V gene are SQVTM and ANQGSEA. In DNA form, the CDR3 reads TGCAGCGTTGAGAGGGGCCGGGGAGGAGCGGCGAAGGAGACCCAGTACTTC. Its translation is CSVERGRGGAAKETQYF.

This clonotype appeared a few times. J is TRBJ1-2 and V is TRBV7-9; TRBD1 aligns across 7 bases. J lost 7 bases, V lost 1 base, and 9 bases had no gene match. Germline CDR1 and CDR2: SEHNR and FQNEAQ (reference sequence). The CDR3 runs to 15 residues. This CDR3 reads CASSLEGRGTGGYTF. The DNA for the CDR3 is TGTGCCAGCAGCTTAGAGGGCAGGGGGACTGGTGGCTACACCTTC.